This passage covers 3 T cell receptor beta chains from one sample sequenced in a study of human T cells and chemical hapten exposure. TCRdb re-analysed the RACE reads in MiXCR, keeping a single row per CDR3 protein. The sample lists roughly 72,000 distinct CDR3 sequences, about a tenth seen once, with around 1.5% in the top ten. Time point reported: patch test 1, 2 weeks after DPC sensitization. Treatment in this sample: therapeutic diphenylcyclopropenone sensitization with weekly scalp DPC. The sample consisted of whole blood, taken in connection with sensitization to the hapten diphenylcyclopropenone (DPC). The receptors originated from a woman aged 45-65 years with alopecia areata. Some clones in this sample may be carry-over from other donors' samples.

This clonotype was counted ten times or more. This rearrangement joins TRBV4-3 to TRBJ2-7; the D gene is possibly TRBD2 (5 bases). Germline loops: CDR1 LGHNA, CDR2 YSLEER. The CDR3 length is 15 residues. V was shortened by 1 base and J by 0 bases, with 10 bases between the two germline ends. CDR3 in amino acids: CASSQVSGLSYEQYF. CDR3 nucleotide sequence: TGCGCCAGCAGCCAAGTAAGCGGCCTCTCCTACGAGCAGTACTTC.

Only a few counts were recorded for this clonotype. The gene calls are TRBV29-1 and TRBJ2-7; possible D gene TRBD1, 6 bases. The CDR3 has 11 amino acids. Germline CDR1 SQVTM, CDR2 ANQGSEA. Trimming cost V 6 bases and J 6 bases, with 12 bases left between them. The CDR3 reads CSVATGPEQYF. CDR3 sequence (DNA): TGCAGCGTAGCCACAGGGCCCGAGCAGTACTTC.

This clonotype has more than one count but fewer than ten. The rearrangement uses TRBV20-1 and TRBJ2-7, with 7 bases identical to TRBD1. Germline-derived CDR1 and CDR2 are DFQATT and SNEGSKA (reference sequence). CDR3 length: 14 amino acids. Unmatched junction bases numbered 4, after V lost 2 bases and J lost 0 bases. DNA of the CDR3: TGCAGTGCTAGAAGGTCAGGGGGCTCCTACGAGCAGTACTTC. As protein: CSARRSGGSYEQYF.